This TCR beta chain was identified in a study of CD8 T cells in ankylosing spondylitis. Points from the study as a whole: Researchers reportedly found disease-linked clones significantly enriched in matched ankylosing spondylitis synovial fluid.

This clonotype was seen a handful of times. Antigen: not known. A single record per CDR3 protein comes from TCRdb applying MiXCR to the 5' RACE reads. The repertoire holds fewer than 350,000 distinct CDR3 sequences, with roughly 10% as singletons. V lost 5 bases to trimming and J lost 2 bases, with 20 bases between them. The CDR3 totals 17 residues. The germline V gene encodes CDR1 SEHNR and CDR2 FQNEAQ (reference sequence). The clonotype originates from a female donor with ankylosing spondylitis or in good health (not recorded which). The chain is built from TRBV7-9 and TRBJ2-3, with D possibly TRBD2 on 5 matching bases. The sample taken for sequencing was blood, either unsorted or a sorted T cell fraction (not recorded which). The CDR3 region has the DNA TGTGCCAGCAGCGAGGGTCTAGGATCAGAGTTCACAGATACGCAGTATTTT. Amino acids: CASSEGLGSEFTDTQYF.